A selection of T cell receptor beta chains follows, all from one sample in a study of blood T cells in healthy people across ages. Using its own MiXCR run on the 5' RACE reads, TCRdb lists one record per CDR3 protein. This table has hundreds of thousands of distinct CDR3 sequences, roughly 46% appearing once. The sequencing input was blood. The source is a man older than 75 in good health. The CDR3 runs from the conserved cysteine through the conserved F or W. Each record gives: J gene, D gene, clone size, V gene, CDR3 protein, CDR3 DNA. The D gene is left open where the match is weak. The size entry is marked missing in some rows and otherwise reads once, few, many or a size class.

j_call: TRBJ2-1; d_call: TRBD1; clone_size: few; v_call: TRBV29-1; cdr3_aa: CSVGEGQGNEQFF; cdr3_nt: TGCAGCGTTGGGGAGGGACAGGGCAATGAGCAGTTCTTC
j_call: TRBJ2-7; d_call: TRBD2; clone_size: .; v_call: TRBV28; cdr3_aa: CASSRGGGSSYEQYF; cdr3_nt: TGTGCCAGCAGTCGCGGGGGGGGCTCTTCCTACGAGCAGTACTTC
j_call: TRBJ2-6; d_call: TRBD1; clone_size: .; v_call: TRBV20-1; cdr3_aa: CSARGWGQGNSGANVLTF; cdr3_nt: TGCAGTGCTAGAGGATGGGGACAGGGAAACTCTGGGGCCAACGTCCTGACTTTC
j_call: TRBJ2-7; d_call: .; clone_size: few; v_call: TRBV9; cdr3_aa: CASSDLGNEQYF; cdr3_nt: TGTGCCAGCAGCGATTTGGGGAACGAGCAGTACTTC
j_call: TRBJ2-4; d_call: TRBD1; clone_size: many; v_call: TRBV30; cdr3_aa: CAWSVGTGVGAKNIQYF; cdr3_nt: TGTGCCTGGAGTGTAGGGACAGGGGTGGGGGCCAAAAACATTCAGTACTTC
j_call: TRBJ2-5; d_call: .; clone_size: .; v_call: TRBV7-8; cdr3_aa: CAISIQETQYF; cdr3_nt: TGTGCCATCAGCATACAAGAGACCCAGTACTTC
j_call: TRBJ2-1; d_call: .; clone_size: few; v_call: TRBV27; cdr3_aa: CASSSDFHNEQFF; cdr3_nt: TGTGCCAGCAGTTCGGACTTCCACAATGAGCAGTTCTTC
j_call: TRBJ2-7; d_call: .; clone_size: few; v_call: TRBV7-9; cdr3_aa: CASRNSGDEQYF; cdr3_nt: TGTGCCAGCAGAAATTCAGGGGACGAGCAGTACTTC
j_call: TRBJ2-1; d_call: TRBD2; clone_size: few; v_call: TRBV24-1; cdr3_aa: CATPLESLLAGGPLGEQFF; cdr3_nt: TGTGCCACCCCTCTTGAGTCTCTTTTGGCGGGAGGGCCTCTGGGTGAGCAGTTCTTC
j_call: TRBJ2-7; d_call: .; clone_size: .; v_call: TRBV28; cdr3_aa: CASSQTPGQGNYEQYF; cdr3_nt: TGTGCCAGCAGCCAGACACCAGGGCAAGGGAATTACGAGCAGTACTTC
j_call: TRBJ1-6; d_call: TRBD1; clone_size: .; v_call: TRBV11-1; cdr3_aa: CASSRDRGKSPLHF; cdr3_nt: TGTGCCAGCAGCCGTGACAGGGGGAAGTCACCCCTCCACTTT
j_call: TRBJ2-7; d_call: .; clone_size: .; v_call: TRBV18; cdr3_aa: CASSLVRDHSAYEQYF; cdr3_nt: TGTGCCAGCTCACTCGTCCGGGACCACAGCGCCTACGAGCAGTACTTC
j_call: TRBJ2-3; d_call: .; clone_size: few; v_call: TRBV9; cdr3_aa: CASSVEGGTDTQYF; cdr3_nt: TGTGCCAGCAGCGTAGAGGGGGGCACAGATACGCAGTATTTT
j_call: TRBJ2-3; d_call: TRBD2; clone_size: .; v_call: TRBV6-5; cdr3_aa: CASSRGTSGSSDTQYF; cdr3_nt: TGTGCCAGCAGTCGTGGGACTAGCGGGAGTTCGGATACGCAGTATTTT
j_call: TRBJ2-1; d_call: TRBD2; clone_size: .; v_call: TRBV6-5; cdr3_aa: CASSISTSGRYNEQFF; cdr3_nt: TGTGCCAGCAGTATCAGTACTAGCGGGAGATACAATGAGCAGTTCTTC
j_call: TRBJ2-1; d_call: .; clone_size: .; v_call: TRBV30; cdr3_aa: CAWSRLVGLDEQFF; cdr3_nt: TGTGCCTGGAGTCGACTAGTGGGGCTGGATGAGCAGTTCTTC
j_call: TRBJ2-3; d_call: .; clone_size: .; v_call: TRBV6-5; cdr3_aa: CASSYRDSGTDTQYF; cdr3_nt: TGTGCCAGCAGTTACCGGGACTCAGGCACAGATACGCAGTATTTT
j_call: TRBJ2-5; d_call: .; clone_size: .; v_call: TRBV2; cdr3_aa: CASSVRETQYF; cdr3_nt: TGTGCCAGCAGTGTTAGGGAGACCCAGTACTTC
j_call: TRBJ1-3; d_call: .; clone_size: few; v_call: TRBV9; cdr3_aa: CASSVGRSPGNTIYF; cdr3_nt: TGTGCCAGCAGCGTAGGTAGAAGCCCTGGAAACACCATATATTTT
j_call: TRBJ2-7; d_call: TRBD2; clone_size: .; v_call: TRBV10-3; cdr3_aa: CAISELADNYEQYF; cdr3_nt: TGTGCCATCAGTGAGCTAGCGGATAATTACGAGCAGTACTTC
j_call: TRBJ1-4; d_call: .; clone_size: .; v_call: TRBV24-1; cdr3_aa: CATSDLIKEKLFF; cdr3_nt: TGTGCCACCAGTGATTTGATCAAGGAAAAACTGTTTTTT
j_call: TRBJ2-1; d_call: .; clone_size: .; v_call: TRBV9; cdr3_aa: CASSVGGTGAYNEQFF; cdr3_nt: TGTGCCAGCAGCGTAGGGGGGACGGGGGCCTACAATGAGCAGTTCTTC
j_call: TRBJ2-3; d_call: .; clone_size: few; v_call: TRBV24-1; cdr3_aa: CATSERSDTQYF; cdr3_nt: TGTGCCACCAGTGAGAGGTCGGATACGCAGTATTTT
j_call: TRBJ2-7; d_call: .; clone_size: .; v_call: TRBV18; cdr3_aa: CASSPDGGWEQYF; cdr3_nt: TGTGCCAGCTCACCCGACGGGGGTTGGGAGCAGTACTTC
j_call: TRBJ2-3; d_call: .; clone_size: .; v_call: TRBV27; cdr3_aa: CASSDRTAGGLSTDTQYF; cdr3_nt: TGTGCCAGCAGTGACCGGACAGCGGGCGGCCTGAGCACAGATACGCAGTATTTT
j_call: TRBJ2-1; d_call: TRBD2; clone_size: .; v_call: TRBV14; cdr3_aa: CASSQVGRGEFGQFF; cdr3_nt: TGTGCCAGCAGCCAAGTCGGGCGGGGGGAATTTGGGCAGTTCTTC
j_call: TRBJ1-5; d_call: .; clone_size: once; v_call: TRBV27; cdr3_aa: CASSLWLNQPQHF; cdr3_nt: TGTGCCAGCAGCCTATGGCTCAATCAGCCCCAGCATTTT
j_call: TRBJ2-1; d_call: TRBD1; clone_size: .; v_call: TRBV6-5; cdr3_aa: CASSYSEMDRAGQFF; cdr3_nt: TGTGCCAGCAGTTACTCGGAAATGGACAGGGCGGGGCAGTTCTTC
j_call: TRBJ1-2; d_call: .; clone_size: .; v_call: TRBV30; cdr3_aa: CAAHRAHGYTF; cdr3_nt: TGTGCCGCACACAGGGCCCATGGCTACACCTTC